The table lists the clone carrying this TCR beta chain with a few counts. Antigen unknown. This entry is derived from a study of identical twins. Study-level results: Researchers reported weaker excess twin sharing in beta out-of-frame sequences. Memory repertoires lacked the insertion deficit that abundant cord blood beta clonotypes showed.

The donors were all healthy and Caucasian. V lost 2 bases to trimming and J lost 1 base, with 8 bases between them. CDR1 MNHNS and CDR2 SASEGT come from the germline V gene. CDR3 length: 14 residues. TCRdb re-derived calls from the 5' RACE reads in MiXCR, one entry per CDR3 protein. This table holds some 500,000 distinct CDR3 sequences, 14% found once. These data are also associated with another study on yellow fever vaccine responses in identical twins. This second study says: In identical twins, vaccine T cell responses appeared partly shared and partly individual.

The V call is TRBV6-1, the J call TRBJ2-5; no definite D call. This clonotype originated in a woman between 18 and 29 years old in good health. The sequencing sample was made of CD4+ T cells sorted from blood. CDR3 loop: CASSEMKAQETQYF. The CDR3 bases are TGTGCCAGCAGTGAAATGAAGGCCCAAGAGACCCAGTACTTC.